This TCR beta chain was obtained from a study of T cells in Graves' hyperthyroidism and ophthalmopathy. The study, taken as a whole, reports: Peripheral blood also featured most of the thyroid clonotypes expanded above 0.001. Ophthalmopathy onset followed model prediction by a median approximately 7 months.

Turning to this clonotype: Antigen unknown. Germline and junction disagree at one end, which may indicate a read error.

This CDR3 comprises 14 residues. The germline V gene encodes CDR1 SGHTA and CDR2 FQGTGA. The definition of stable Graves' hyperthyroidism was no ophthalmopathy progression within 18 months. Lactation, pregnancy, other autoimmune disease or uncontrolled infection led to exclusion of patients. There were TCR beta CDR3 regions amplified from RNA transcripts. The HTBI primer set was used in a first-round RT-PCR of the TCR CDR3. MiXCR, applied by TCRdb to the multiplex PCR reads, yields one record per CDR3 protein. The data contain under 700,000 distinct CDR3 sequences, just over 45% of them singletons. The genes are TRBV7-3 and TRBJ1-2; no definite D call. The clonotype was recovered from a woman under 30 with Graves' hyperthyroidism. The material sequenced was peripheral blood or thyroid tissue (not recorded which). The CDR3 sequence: CASSLRGAAYGYTF. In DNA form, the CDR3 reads TGCGCCAGCAGCCTAAGAGGCGCAGCCTATGGCTACACCTTC.